The rows below give T cell receptor beta chains drawn from one sample of a study of blood T cell repertoires in COVID-19. The table came from immunoSEQ multiplex PCR; TCRdb's copy has only in-frame clones and leaves some out. The profile shows approximately 170,000 clones, roughly four fifths of them singletons. The sequencing input was peripheral blood. These receptors were collected from a human donor in a cohort sampled during active COVID-19. CDR3s include the opening cysteine and the closing phenylalanine or tryptophan. The D gene is left open where the match is weak. A clone size is listed for some rows: how often the clone was seen (once, few, many), or a class if it is expanded.

TRBV19	-	-	TRBJ1-1	CASSTRSGVGNTEAFF	TGTGCCAGTAGTACCCGGTCCGGGGTTGGGAACACTGAAGCTTTCTTT
TRBV15	TRBD1	-	TRBJ2-3	CATSPNRGVTDTQYF	TGTGCCACCAGCCCTAACAGGGGGGTCACAGATACGCAGTATTTT
TRBV5-1	-	-	TRBJ2-7	CASSLPDLSYEQYF	TGCGCCAGCAGCTTGCCCGACTTATCCTACGAGCAGTACTTC
TRBV10-3	TRBD1	-	TRBJ1-4	CAISSGGGEKLFF	TGTGCCATCAGTTCAGGGGGAGGTGAAAAACTGTTTTTT
TRBV24-1	TRBD1	-	TRBJ2-3	CATSSGGWDTQYF	TGTGCCACCAGCTCAGGGGGCTGGGATACGCAGTATTTT
TRBV12-2	-	once	TRBJ2-2	CASRSEDGPRNGELFF	TGTGCAAGTCGCTCGGAGGACGGACCTAGGAACGGGGAGCTGTTTTTT
TRBV24-1	TRBD1	-	TRBJ2-1	CATSDRQGNEQFF	TGTGCCACCAGTGATAGACAGGGCAATGAGCAGTTCTTC
TRBV7-2	-	once	TRBJ2-5	CASIREGTGQETQYF	TGTGCCAGCATTCGAGAGGGCACGGGGCAAGAGACCCAGTACTTC
TRBV28	-	-	TRBJ1-4	CASSLSPESTNEKLFF	TGTGCCAGCAGTCTTTCCCCTGAGTCAACTAATGAAAAACTGTTTTTT
TRBV2	-	many	TRBJ1-6	CASSEAGGLGSPLHF	TGTGCCAGCAGTGAAGCTGGAGGGTTAGGTTCACCCCTCCACTTT
TRBV7-2	TRBD1	-	TRBJ1-1	CASSSQTGVEAFF	TGTGCCAGCAGCTCCCAGACAGGGGTTGAAGCTTTCTTT
TRBV19	TRBD1	few	TRBJ1-2	CASSITGVNYGYTF	TGTGCCAGTAGTATCACAGGGGTAAACTATGGCTACACCTTC
TRBV6-4	-	-	TRBJ1-1	CASSLQGNTEAFF	TGTGCCAGCAGTCTACAGGGAAACACTGAAGCTTTCTTT
TRBV4-3	-	-	TRBJ2-1	CASSPTGGPNYNEQFF	TGCGCCAGCAGCCCAACCGGGGGACCTAATTACAATGAGCAGTTCTTC
TRBV6-5	TRBD1	-	TRBJ2-1	CASSNRDSFNEQFF	TGTGCCAGCAGTAACCGGGACAGTTTCAATGAGCAGTTCTTC
TRBV3-1/TRBV3-2	-	-	TRBJ2-7	CASTSRGFPYEQYF	TGTGCCAGCACCTCGCGGGGCTTTCCCTACGAGCAGTACTTC
TRBV6-6	TRBD2	-	TRBJ2-7	CASSRLNPGTSGVNYEQYF	TGTGCCAGCAGCCGACTAAACCCGGGGACTAGCGGGGTAAACTACGAGCAGTACTTC
TRBV28	-	-	TRBJ1-6	CASSFRSSYNSPLHF	TGTGCCAGCAGTTTCCGGTCCTCCTATAATTCACCCCTCCACTTT
TRBV27	-	-	TRBJ2-3	CASSLSVEVDTQYF	TGTGCCAGCAGTTTATCGGTCGAGGTTGATACGCAGTATTTT
TRBV5-4	TRBD1	-	TRBJ1-2	CASSSRARGKLSSGYTF	TGTGCCAGCAGCTCCCGAGCCAGGGGGAAGTTGTCAAGTGGCTACACCTTC
TRBV6-5	TRBD1	-	TRBJ2-3	CASIGSGGARDTQYF	TGTGCCAGCATAGGGTCAGGGGGTGCGAGAGATACGCAGTATTTT
TRBV11-3	-	-	TRBJ2-7	CASSLGGEVHEQYF	TGTGCCAGCAGCTTAGGGGGGGAGGTCCACGAGCAGTACTTC
TRBV3-1/TRBV3-2	-	-	TRBJ2-1	CASSQSGTSSYNEQFF	TGTGCCAGCAGCCAATCGGGAACCAGCTCCTACAATGAGCAGTTCTTC
TRBV29-1	-	-	TRBJ1-3	CSVEDPGAGNTIYF	TGCAGCGTTGAGGATCCGGGAGCTGGAAACACCATATATTTT
TRBV4-3	-	-	TRBJ1-1	CASSQARKTEAFF	TGCGCCAGCAGCCAAGCGCGGAAAACTGAAGCTTTCTTT
TRBV7-9	TRBD2	-	TRBJ2-1	CASSGTGLAGVNEQFF	TGTGCCAGCAGCGGGACGGGACTAGCGGGAGTCAATGAGCAGTTCTTC
TRBV5-1	TRBD2	-	TRBJ2-5	CASKVASGTQETQYF	TGCGCCAGCAAGGTGGCTAGCGGGACCCAAGAGACCCAGTACTTC
TRBV20-1	TRBD2	-	TRBJ2-3	CSASKGSSGKNTQYF	TGCAGTGCTAGTAAGGGGTCTAGCGGGAAGAATACGCAGTATTTT
TRBV10-3	TRBD1	-	TRBJ2-7	CAISETGRGPHEQYF	TGTGCCATCAGTGAGACGGGTAGGGGGCCCCACGAGCAGTACTTC
TRBV2	-	-	TRBJ1-1	CASSQQGVTEAFF	TGTGCCAGCAGCCAGCAAGGAGTCACTGAAGCTTTCTTT
TRBV5-1	TRBD2	-	TRBJ2-2	CASSLPPLAGGTGELFF	TGCGCCAGCAGCTTGCCGCCGCTAGCGGGAGGGACCGGGGAGCTGTTTTTT
TRBV10-2	TRBD1	-	TRBJ2-5	CASSPPTGIFGTETQYF	TGCGCCAGCAGCCCCCCGACAGGGATTTTTGGTACGGAGACCCAGTACTTC
TRBV19	TRBD1	-	TRBJ2-5	CARSGDRLNF	TGTGCCAGGTCCGGGGACAGGCTCAACTTC
TRBV5-5	TRBD1	-	TRBJ2-1	CASSLRGRGHATTDNEQFF	TGTGCCAGCAGCTTGAGGGGCAGGGGGCATGCAACAACAGACAATGAGCAGTTCTTC
TRBV21-1	-	-	TRBJ2-2	CASSNGSAGYCDTGELFF	TGTGCCAGCAGCAATGGTAGCGCGGGATACTGTGATACCGGGGAGCTGTTTTTT
TRBV27	-	-	TRBJ2-7	CASSRRDGSYEQYF	TGTGCCAGCAGCCGGAGGGACGGATCCTACGAGCAGTACTTC
TRBV3-1/TRBV3-2	-	-	TRBJ2-7	CASSLRQAPYEQYF	TGTGCCAGCAGCCTCCGACAGGCCCCCTACGAGCAGTACTTC
TRBV4-1	-	-	TRBJ1-2	CASSQEGQGGYGYTF	TGCGCCAGCAGCCAAGAGGGGCAGGGCGGCTATGGCTACACCTTC
TRBV6-5	TRBD2	-	TRBJ2-1	CASSYSASGSVYEQFF	TGTGCCAGCAGTTACTCGGCTAGCGGGAGTGTTTATGAGCAGTTCTTC
TRBV27	-	once	TRBJ2-3	CASSWADTQYF	TGTGCCAGCAGTTGGGCCGATACGCAGTATTTT
TRBV23-1	TRBD2	-	TRBJ2-5	CASSPSGSCQTQYF	TGCGCCAGCAGTCCTAGCGGGAGTTGTCAGACCCAGTACTTC
TRBV6-2/TRBV6-3	-	-	TRBJ2-6	CASSPRGSGANVLTF	TGTGCCAGCAGCCCCCGGGGCTCTGGGGCCAACGTCCTGACTTTC